This TCR beta chain comes out of a study of blood T cell repertoires in COVID-19. In the study overall: PBMCs, B-cell-depleted T cells, or T cells were the source of the cDNA or gDNA that made up the material.

Repertoires were generated with immunoSEQ multiplex PCR, while TCRdb's copy carries only in-frame clones and drops some. The data contain approximately 260,000 clones, roughly 83% of them seen just once; the ten biggest clones take up around 9.6%. V lost 3 bases to trimming and J lost 4 bases; unmatched junction nucleotides: 4. CDR1 and CDR2 from the germline V gene are SEHNR and FQNEAQ (reference sequence). This CDR3 is built from 15 residues. The sequenced material came from peripheral blood. The chain uses TRBV7-9 and TRBJ1-4; TRBD1 matches 8 bases. This TCR was recovered from a woman aged 80 or over with acute or convalescent COVID-19. In DNA, the CDR3 is TGTGCCAGCAGCTTGGGAACAGGGGGTAATGAAAAACTGTTTTTT. This codes for CASSLGTGGNEKLFF.